The present entry profiles one TCR beta chain with its context. The sample contains more than one DNA sequence encoding this CDR3. V dropped 0 bases and J dropped 4; count of bases not matched to a gene: 4. CDR1 is LNHNV, CDR2 YYDKDF, per germline (reference sequence). The CDR3 contains 15 residues. Original data processing: Estimation of nucleated cell counts relied on the amplification of reference gene primers. Assay used: immunoSEQ multiplex PCR; TCRdb lists only in-frame clones, some missing. V and J calls and clone size are those listed in that table; D and trimming were worked out from the DNA. Among roughly 260,000 clones, about 88% were seen once, and the ten largest hold 2% to 2.5%. These data belong to a study of blood T cell repertoires in COVID-19. On the study more broadly: Acute-phase and convalescent COVID-19 samples originated in the United States, Italy and Spain. T cells, B-cell-depleted T cells, or PBMCs supplied cDNA or gDNA.

The sample consisted of peripheral blood. V and J are TRBV15 and TRBJ2-5; 8 positions match TRBD2. The clonotype originates from a woman aged 40 to 50 who had recovered from COVID-19. The CDR3 DNA sequence: TGTGCCACCAGCAGAGATCGGGGGGGCCGAGAGACCCAGTACTTC. It is translated as CATSRDRGGRETQYF.